This TCR beta chain was sequenced for a study of radiotherapy plus CTLA-4 blockade in lung cancer. V shed 0 bases and J 1 base; nucleotides not matched to a gene: 5. Looked up from germline, CDR1 is SGHRS and CDR2 is YFSETQ. This CDR3 has 16 amino acids. Clones were sequenced by immunoSEQ multiplex PCR, and TCRdb holds only the in-frame ones, with some missing. The sample lists 45,000 to 55,000 clones, 82% seen once, with 2.5% to 3.5% in the top ten. The chain is built from TRBV5-1 and TRBJ1-1; TRBD1 matches 8 bases. Sample: peripheral blood, taken from a patient treated with radiotherapy plus ipilimumab. The receptor was isolated from a human donor with non-small cell lung cancer who had stable disease on radiotherapy plus ipilimumab. The CDR3 loop reads CASSLGRGLGNTEAFF. CDR3 nucleotides: TGCGCCAGCAGCTTGGGCAGGGGGCTGGGGAACACTGAAGCTTTCTTT.